Reported below is one TCR beta chain. CDR3 length: 14 amino acids. V was clipped by 3 bases and J by 5 bases, with 11 bases between them. Germline loops: CDR1 SGHDN, CDR2 FVKESK. Libraries were prepared by immunoSEQ multiplex PCR; TCRdb keeps only in-frame clonotypes and omits some of them. The sample holds around 2,000,000 clones, 85% to 95% seen once. This entry belongs to a study of shared clonotypes between healthy human individuals. Only CD45RO-negative cells positively selected for CCR7 counted as naive CD8 cells, so terminally differentiated effector memory CD45RA+ cells were excluded. The sample comprised naive CD8+ T cells sorted from blood. The TCR was taken from a man between 18 and 29 years old in good health. The chain uses TRBV14 and TRBJ2-1; possible D gene TRBD1, 6 bases. The CDR3 sequence is CASSHSGANNEQFF. In DNA, the CDR3 is TGTGCCAGCAGCCACTCAGGGGCGAACAATGAGCAGTTCTTC.